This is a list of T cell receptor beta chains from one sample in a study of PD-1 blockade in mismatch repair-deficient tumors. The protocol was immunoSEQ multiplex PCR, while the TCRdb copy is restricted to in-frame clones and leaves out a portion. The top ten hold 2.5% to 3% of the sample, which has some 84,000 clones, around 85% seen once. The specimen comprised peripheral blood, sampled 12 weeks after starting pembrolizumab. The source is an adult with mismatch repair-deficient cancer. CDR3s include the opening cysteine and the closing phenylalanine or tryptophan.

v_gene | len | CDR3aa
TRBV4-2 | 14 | CASSPTGAWTEAFF
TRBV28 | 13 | CASTSGTTYEQYF
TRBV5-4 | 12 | CASSLSSDTQYF
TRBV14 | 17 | CASSQEYGGTLGYGYTF
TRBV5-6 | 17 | CASSLGGERVMTGELFF
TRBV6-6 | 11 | CASRQGYEQYF
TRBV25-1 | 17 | CASSGPGQGAFGNTIYF
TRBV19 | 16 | CASRKGTGNNNQPQHF
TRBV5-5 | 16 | CASSPGGLLVGKTQYF
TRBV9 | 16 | CASRDTSGDATGELFF
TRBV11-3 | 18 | CASSLEALWDLGTGELFF
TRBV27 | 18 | CASSPYPGQGANTGELFF
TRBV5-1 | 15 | CASSLDGGPGEKLFF
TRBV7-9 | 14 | CASSSTGGGYGYTF
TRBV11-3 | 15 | CASSLVGTNTGELFF